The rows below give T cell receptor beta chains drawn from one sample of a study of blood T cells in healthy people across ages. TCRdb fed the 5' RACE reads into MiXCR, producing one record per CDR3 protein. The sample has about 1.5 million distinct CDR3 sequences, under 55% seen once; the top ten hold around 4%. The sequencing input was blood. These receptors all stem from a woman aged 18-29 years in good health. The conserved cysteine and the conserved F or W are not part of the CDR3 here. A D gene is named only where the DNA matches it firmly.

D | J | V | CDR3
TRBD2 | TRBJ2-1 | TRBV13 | ASRDTGTTYSYNEQF
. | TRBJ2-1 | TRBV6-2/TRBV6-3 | ASRRINEQF
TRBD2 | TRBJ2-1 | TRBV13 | ASSLGTSGEQF
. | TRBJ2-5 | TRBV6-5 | ASSYQGGGKETQY
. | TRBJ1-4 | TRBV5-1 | ASSLLGTENEKLF
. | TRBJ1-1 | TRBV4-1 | ASSQSRGLNTEAF
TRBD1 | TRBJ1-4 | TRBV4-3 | ASSQEIHRGGNEKLF
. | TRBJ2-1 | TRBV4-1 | ASNQDQKPSNNEQF
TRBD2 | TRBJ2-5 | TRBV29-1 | SVRASGQETQY
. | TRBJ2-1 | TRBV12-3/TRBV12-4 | ASSLNPRVGNEQF